This TCR beta chain was profiled in a study of blood T cell repertoires in COVID-19. Across the study: Samples representing acute and convalescent COVID-19 were sourced from the United States, Italy and Spain.

Methods used by the authors: Amplifying reference gene primers gave estimates of nucleated cell counts. TCRdb's copy holds only in-frame clones and misses some; the assay was immunoSEQ multiplex PCR. V and J calls and clone size are given by that table; D and trimming were obtained from the DNA. The repertoire holds more than 110,000 clones, with over 75% as singletons. Clinical history reported by participants formed the basis on which cohorts were assigned. For recovered donors of Cohort 3, there were two negative PCRs, clearance, or symptom resolution. Sequencing was carried out using PBMCs or T cells enriched from blood (not recorded which). The TCR comes from a woman aged 50 to 65 who had recovered from COVID-19.

The CDR3 sequence: CASSLAALAGGRAPYEQYF. CDR3 coding DNA: TGTGCCAGCAGCTTAGCCGCTCTAGCGGGAGGACGGGCCCCCTACGAGCAGTACTTC. J is TRBJ2-7 and V is TRBV11-2; TRBD2 aligns across 11 bases. The V gene end was trimmed by 1 base and the J gene end by 2 bases; junction bases not matched to a gene: 13. The V gene's germline CDR1 is SGHAT and CDR2 FQNNGV. The CDR3 has 19 residues. The whole variable domain, filled in from reference TRBV11-2 and TRBJ2-7, reads EAGVAQSPRYKIIEKRQSVAFWCNPISGHATLYWYQQILGQGPKLLIQFQNNGVVDDSQLPKDRFSAERLKGVDSTLKIQPAKLEDSAVYLCASSLAALAGGRAPYEQYFGPGTRLTVT.